This entry lists 13 T cell receptor beta chains sequenced from one sample in a study of regulatory dendritic cells for organ transplantation (TCRdb year 2017). The library was obtained by the immunoSEQ multiplex PCR assay. In TCRdb, the immuneACCESS table is reduced to in-frame sequences with V and J assigned. These tables do not hold every clone; where another copy was compared, an unresolved V gene accounts for under half, and the others remain unexplained. The sample table contains around 11,000 clones; only one count was recorded for approximately 84% of them. The ten top clones hold over 2% of the sample. Sorted T cell subsets were CFSE-labeled and co-cultured for 4 to 5 days with allogeneic regulatory or mature dendritic cells at a 1:10 DC:T ratio. These receptors lack a known antigen. Sequencing was carried out using memory CD4+ T cells from blood cultured with dendritic cells. The cell subset or site label of this sample denotes: CD45RO+ memory T cells. The receptors were gathered from a human donor in good health.

This chain connects TRBV2 to TRBJ1-1, with D possibly TRBD1 on 5 matching bases. V was trimmed by 6 bases and J by 0 bases, leaving 8 bases between them. Germline V gene lookup returns CDR1 SNHLY and CDR2 FYNNEI. The length of the CDR3 is 13 residues. CDR3 nucleotide sequence: TGTGCCAGCAGACCGACAGTGAACACTGAAGCTTTCTTT. Translating it yields CASRPTVNTEAFF. The full variable domain, in which reference TRBV2 and TRBJ1-1 provide the parts outside the CDR3, is EPEVTQTPSHQVTQMGQEVILRCVPISNHLYFYWYRQILGQKVEFLVSFYNNEISEKSEIFDDQFSVERPDGSNFTLKIRSTKLEDSAMYFCASRPTVNTEAFFGQGTRLTVV.

This sequence joins TRBV4-1 and TRBJ2-1, with 12 nucleotides matching TRBD2. Germline lookup yields CDR1 MGHRA and CDR2 YSYEKL. Germline trimming cut 1 base from V and 4 bases from J; bases unmatched to any gene: 2. The CDR3 length is 16 residues. CDR3 amino acids: CASSQAGLAGYNEQFF. CDR3 coding DNA: TGCGCCAGCAGCCAAGCCGGACTAGCGGGATACAATGAGCAGTTCTTC.

This rearrangement joins TRBV9 to TRBJ1-2, with unresolved D. The CDR3 has 12 amino acids. V lost 1 base, J lost 8 bases, and 9 bases lay in between. Germline loops: CDR1 SGDLS, CDR2 YYNGEE. This chain's CDR3 is CASSVFPGGYTF. DNA for the CDR3: TGTGCCAGCAGCGTATTTCCCGGAGGCTACACCTTC.

This chain joins TRBV6-4 and TRBJ2-3; 11 bases match TRBD2. After removal of 3 bases from V and 6 bases from J, the junction contained 5 bases not matched to a gene. Germline CDR1 reads MRHNA; CDR2 reads SNTAGT. The CDR3 sequence is 15 residues long. The chain's CDR3 is CASSETSGERDTQYF. The CDR3 DNA is TGTGCCAGCAGTGAGACTAGCGGGGAAAGGGATACGCAGTATTTT.

The chain joins TRBV7-3 to TRBJ1-6; the match to TRBD1 covers 7 bases. V trimming: 4 bases; J trimming: 8 bases; junction bases outside the gene matches: 8. There are 15 residues in the CDR3. Germline V lookup: CDR1 SGHTA, CDR2 FQGTGA. DNA for the CDR3: TGTGCCAGCAGCTCGAAACAGGGGTGGGATTCACCCCTCCACTTT. It codes for CASSSKQGWDSPLHF.

This chain uses TRBV5-8 with TRBJ2-1; possible D gene TRBD2, 7 bases. The CDR3 runs 15 residues. Deletions cut 0 bases from V and 5 bases from J, with 12 bases between. In germline, CDR1 is SGHTS, CDR2 YDEGEE. In DNA form, the CDR3 reads TGTGCCAGCAGCTTGGACGCGGGGGCCCACAATGAGCAGTTCTTC. Protein sequence: CASSLDAGAHNEQFF.

This chain joins TRBV6-1 and TRBJ2-5; D remains ambiguous. This CDR3 spans 16 amino acids. Germline loops: CDR1 MNHNS, CDR2 SASEGT. The ends were cut back, 1 base at V and 4 bases at J, with 16 bases in the middle. The CDR3 spells CASSEVQPSLGETQYF. The CDR3 DNA reads TGTGCCAGCAGTGAAGTTCAACCTAGTTTAGGAGAGACCCAGTACTTC.

Worth noting for this clone: Mismatch with germline at one junction end may stem from a read error. The V gene is TRBV9, the J gene TRBJ1-5; D not certain. This CDR3 has 15 residues. The germline CDR1 and CDR2 sequences are SGDLS and YYNGEE. The CDR3 spells CTSSVDPHSNQPQHF. DNA for the CDR3: TGTACCAGCAGCGTTGATCCCCATAGCAATCAGCCCCAGCATTTT.

This clone was recorded a few times. The chain couples TRBV19 to TRBJ1-2; a possible D gene is TRBD1 (6 bases). The CDR3 runs to 12 residues. V dropped 6 bases and J dropped 7 bases, with 12 bases sitting between them. Germline V lookup: CDR1 LNHDA, CDR2 SQIVND (reference sequence). This CDR3 reads CASRLTGFGYTF. In DNA, the CDR3 is TGTGCCAGTAGGCTGACAGGTTTTGGCTACACCTTC.

This chain connects TRBV29-1 to TRBJ1-4; no definite D call. There are 13 residues in the CDR3. Germline CDR1 is SQVTM and CDR2 is ANQGSEA. Trimming removed 1 base from V and 7 bases from J, with 10 bases in between. DNA for the CDR3: TGCAGCGTTGAAGTATTTGGGGTTGAAAAACTGTTTTTT. Amino acids: CSVEVFGVEKLFF.

The V call is TRBV28, the J call TRBJ2-3; no clear D gene. The ends were cut back, 4 bases at V and 6 bases at J, with 8 bases in the middle. Germline V CDR1 and CDR2: MDHEN, SYDVKM. The CDR3 is 12 residues long. For the CDR3, the DNA is TGTGCCAGCAGTTCCCTTTTGGATACGCAGTATTTT. This encodes CASSSLLDTQYF.

This clone was picked up a small number of times. This chain uses TRBV4-2 with TRBJ2-1, with 9 bases identical to TRBD2. V shed 1 base, J shed 6 bases, and the junction held 10 bases outside the gene matches. Germline V gives CDR1 LGHNA, CDR2 YNFKEQ. The CDR3 extends over 17 amino acids. The CDR3 here is CASSQALQTSGLNEQFF. The CDR3 DNA follows: TGTGCCAGCAGCCAAGCCCTTCAGACTAGCGGACTCAATGAGCAGTTCTTC.

The gene calls are TRBV5-5 and TRBJ1-1; D uncertain. Germline lookup yields CDR1 SGHKS and CDR2 YYEKEE (reference sequence). The CDR3 length is 13 residues. V was trimmed by 0 bases and J by 4 bases, leaving 7 bases between them. In DNA form, the CDR3 reads TGTGCCAGCAGCTTGGACCCCCTCACTGAAGCTTTCTTT. This encodes CASSLDPLTEAFF.